Listed below are T cell receptor beta chains from one sample, sequenced in a study of T cell responses to AZD1222 COVID-19 vaccine. Measured with immunoSEQ multiplex PCR; TCRdb has only the in-frame clones, and not every one. Of 150,000 to 200,000 clones detected, around 90% appear once; the ten largest clones hold around 5.8%. Sequencing was performed on peripheral blood, taken on day 0 of AZD1222 vaccination. These receptors were obtained from an adult in good health. Both conserved end residues are part of each CDR3. The D gene is left open where the match is weak. Some rows mark clone size as missing; the rest say once, few, many or name a class of expanded clone.

D gene | J gene | V gene | clone size | CDR3 protein | CDR3 DNA
NA | TRBJ2-5 | TRBV11-1 | NA | CASSLPSETQYF | TGTGCCAGCAGCTTACCATCAGAGACCCAGTACTTC
TRBD2 | TRBJ2-3 | TRBV28 | NA | CASLLAGAITDTQYF | TGTGCCAGCCTTTTAGCGGGAGCCATCACAGATACGCAGTATTTT
NA | TRBJ1-2 | TRBV19 | once | CATRPTTGGYTF | TGTGCCACCCGACCGACGACTGGTGGCTACACCTTC
TRBD1 | TRBJ1-2 | TRBV6-1 | NA | CASSEALGTGAYGYTF | TGTGCCAGCAGTGAAGCGCTGGGGACAGGGGCCTATGGCTACACCTTC
TRBD2 | TRBJ2-1 | TRBV18 | NA | CASSLTGTSGINEQFF | TGTGCCAGCTCCCTAACTGGGACTAGCGGGATCAATGAGCAGTTCTTC
NA | TRBJ2-7 | TRBV6-1 | NA | CASSEAQWEQYF | TGTGCCAGCAGTGAAGCGCAATGGGAGCAGTACTTC
NA | TRBJ1-2 | TRBV19 | NA | CASSPSRSNYGYTF | TGTGCCAGTAGTCCGTCCAGGTCTAACTATGGCTACACCTTC
NA | TRBJ1-4 | TRBV2 | once | CASSEAGEGEKLFF | TGTGCCAGCAGTGAAGCAGGGGAGGGTGAAAAACTGTTTTTT
NA | TRBJ1-3 | TRBV3-1/TRBV3-2 | NA | CASSQALGRSSGNTIYF | TGTGCCAGCAGCCAAGCCTTAGGACGGAGCTCTGGAAACACCATATATTTT
NA | TRBJ2-1 | TRBV7-3 | NA | CASSRAGLNEQFF | TGTGCCAGCAGTAGGGCCGGATTGAACGAGCAGTTCTTC
NA | TRBJ1-2 | TRBV27 | NA | CASSLSWTTIYGYTF | TGTGCCAGCAGTTTATCCTGGACAACGATCTATGGCTACACCTTC
NA | TRBJ2-5 | TRBV28 | NA | CASSITGTGGTQYF | TGTGCCAGCAGTATCACCGGGACCGGAGGGACCCAGTACTTC
NA | TRBJ1-5 | TRBV2 | NA | CASSRDSLRGNQPQHF | TGTGCCAGCAGTCGGGACTCCCTGAGAGGCAATCAGCCCCAGCATTTT
TRBD2 | TRBJ2-1 | TRBV10-3 | NA | CAIKRLALHEQFF | TGTGCCATCAAGCGACTAGCGCTTCATGAGCAGTTCTTC
NA | TRBJ1-6 | TRBV7-9 | NA | CASSLVSPNNSPLHF | TGTGCCAGCAGCTTAGTGAGTCCCAATAATTCACCCCTCCACTTT
NA | TRBJ1-4 | TRBV30 | NA | CAWSATASGKLFF | TGTGCCTGGAGTGCGACTGCCTCGGGCAAACTGTTTTTT
NA | TRBJ1-5 | TRBV19 | NA | CASSQEENQPQHF | TGTGCCAGTAGTCAGGAAGAAAATCAGCCCCAGCATTTT
TRBD1 | TRBJ1-2 | TRBV6-5 | NA | CASRGTGTYGYTF | TGTGCCAGCAGAGGGACAGGCACCTATGGCTACACCTTC
TRBD1 | TRBJ2-5 | TRBV28 | NA | CASTTGQGGRRETQYF | TGTGCCAGCACCACGGGACAGGGGGGAAGGCGAGAGACCCAGTACTTC
TRBD1 | TRBJ2-7 | TRBV6-5 | few | CASRVGQENYEQYF | TGTGCCAGCAGAGTAGGACAGGAAAACTACGAGCAGTACTTC
NA | TRBJ1-4 | TRBV19 | NA | CASSTRGQGVEKLFF | TGTGCCAGTAGTACTCGCGGGCAGGGCGTGGAAAAACTGTTTTTT
TRBD2 | TRBJ2-1 | TRBV11-3 | few | CASSLTSGDYNEQFF | TGTGCCAGCAGCCTCACTAGCGGGGACTACAATGAGCAGTTCTTC
TRBD2 | TRBJ2-7 | TRBV9 | NA | CASSVAGRANEQYF | TGTGCCAGCAGCGTAGCCGGGAGGGCCAACGAGCAGTACTTC
TRBD1 | TRBJ2-7 | TRBV24-1 | NA | CATSAPGTGSYEQYF | TGTGCCACCAGTGCTCCCGGGACAGGGTCCTACGAGCAGTACTTC
NA | TRBJ1-5 | TRBV29-1 | NA | CSVREGTQPQHF | TGCAGCGTCCGCGAGGGGACTCAGCCCCAGCATTTT
TRBD2 | TRBJ2-5 | TRBV5-1 | many | CASSLALASGGKETQYF | TGCGCCAGCAGCTTGGCCTTAGCTAGCGGGGGGAAAGAGACCCAGTACTTC
TRBD1 | TRBJ1-3 | TRBV18 | NA | CASSQLRGGLYSGNTIYF | TGTGCCAGCTCACAATTAAGAGGGGGCTTATACTCTGGAAACACCATATATTTT
NA | TRBJ2-2 | TRBV6-5 | NA | CASSSSPTWGAGELFF | TGTGCCAGCAGTTCGTCGCCTACCTGGGGCGCCGGGGAGCTGTTTTTT
NA | TRBJ2-3 | TRBV7-4 | NA | CASTSPVLAPSRDTQYF | TGTGCCAGCACCTCTCCCGTGTTAGCTCCCTCAAGGGATACGCAGTATTTT
NA | TRBJ2-2 | TRBV5-4 | NA | CASSLNRGTNTGELFF | TGTGCCAGCAGCTTGAACCGGGGTACGAACACCGGGGAGCTGTTTTTT
TRBD1 | TRBJ2-1 | TRBV19 | NA | CASSTRTGNSIYNEQFF | TGTGCCAGTAGTACCCGGACAGGGAATAGTATCTACAATGAGCAGTTCTTC
NA | TRBJ1-3 | TRBV5-5 | NA | CASSLQSFLGNTIYF | TGTGCCAGCAGCCTTCAGTCTTTCCTTGGAAACACCATATATTTT
NA | TRBJ2-1 | TRBV5-1 | NA | CASSAGYNEQFF | TGCGCCAGCAGCGCGGGCTATAATGAGCAGTTCTTC
NA | TRBJ2-1 | TRBV19 | NA | CASTGGKSSYNEQFF | TGTGCCAGTACTGGGGGGAAGAGCTCCTACAATGAGCAGTTCTTC
TRBD1 | TRBJ1-4 | TRBV2 | NA | CASSPTGRGEKLFF | TGTGCCAGCAGTCCGACAGGGAGGGGTGAAAAACTGTTTTTT
TRBD1 | TRBJ1-2 | TRBV19 | NA | CASSTQQGANIYTF | TGTGCCAGTAGTACTCAACAGGGGGCTAATATCTACACCTTC
TRBD2 | TRBJ2-5 | TRBV9 | once | CASSVGGSGSETQYF | TGTGCCAGCAGCGTAGGTGGTAGCGGGAGCGAGACCCAGTACTTC
TRBD2 | TRBJ2-1 | TRBV5-4 | NA | CASSPGLAGGRGNEQFF | TGTGCCAGCAGCCCTGGACTAGCGGGGGGGCGGGGCAATGAGCAGTTCTTC
NA | TRBJ1-1 | TRBV12-5 | NA | CASGFWGDTEAFF | TGTGCTAGTGGTTTCTGGGGGGACACTGAAGCTTTCTTT
TRBD1 | TRBJ2-3 | TRBV28 | NA | CATTPGQGEDTQYF | TGTGCCACCACTCCGGGACAGGGGGAGGATACGCAGTATTTT
TRBD1 | TRBJ2-7 | TRBV2 | NA | CASTTQGNTYEQYF | TGTGCCAGCACCACACAGGGGAACACCTACGAGCAGTACTTC
NA | TRBJ2-2 | TRBV5-4 | NA | CASSLASPLRTGELFF | TGTGCCAGCAGCTTAGCGTCACCCTTAAGGACCGGGGAGCTGTTTTTT
NA | TRBJ1-1 | TRBV19 | NA | CAIQRAHGRTNTEAFF | TGTGCCATCCAGAGGGCCCATGGCAGGACGAACACTGAAGCTTTCTTT
NA | TRBJ2-2 | TRBV11-3 | few | CASSFGGTGELFF | TGTGCCAGCAGCTTCGGTGGGACCGGGGAGCTGTTTTTT
TRBD1 | TRBJ2-7 | TRBV28 | few | CASSSTGGPYEQYF | TGTGCCAGCAGTTCGACAGGGGGGCCCTACGAGCAGTACTTC
NA | TRBJ2-7 | TRBV28 | NA | CASSSGTPYEQYF | TGTGCCAGCAGCTCCGGGACACCTTACGAGCAGTACTTC
NA | TRBJ2-2 | TRBV19 | NA | CASSTPTGVGTGELFF | TGTGCCAGTAGTACACCCACGGGAGTTGGAACCGGGGAGCTGTTTTTT
TRBD1 | TRBJ2-7 | TRBV24-1 | few | CATSYGDRQTYEQYF | TGTGCCACCAGTTATGGGGACAGGCAAACCTACGAGCAGTACTTC
NA | TRBJ1-2 | TRBV27 | NA | CASSLGNLIYGYTF | TGTGCCAGCAGTTTGGGAAATCTTATCTATGGCTACACCTTC
TRBD1 | TRBJ1-2 | TRBV9 | once | CASSPRTGYGYTF | TGTGCCAGCAGCCCCCGGACAGGGTATGGCTACACCTTC
TRBD2 | TRBJ2-3 | TRBV3-1/TRBV3-2 | NA | CASSQRAGGDTQYF | TGTGCCAGCAGCCAACGGGCGGGGGGAGATACGCAGTATTTT
NA | TRBJ1-3 | TRBV5-1 | NA | CASSLDTGGTGNTIYF | TGCGCCAGCAGCTTGGATACTGGTGGGACTGGAAACACCATATATTTT
TRBD1 | TRBJ1-4 | TRBV6-6 | NA | CASSYERDRDKKLFF | TGTGCCAGCAGTTACGAGCGGGACAGGGATAAAAAACTGTTTTTT
NA | TRBJ1-5 | TRBV19 | NA | CASSIVRRGWVNQPQHF | TGTGCCAGTAGTATAGTTCGGCGGGGTTGGGTCAATCAGCCCCAGCATTTT
TRBD1 | TRBJ1-2 | TRBV30 | NA | CAWSGQGAGTF | TGTGCCTGGAGTGGACAGGGGGCAGGGACCTTC
NA | TRBJ1-4 | TRBV4-1 | NA | CASSQGSTNEKLFF | TGCGCCAGCAGCCAAGGATCAACTAATGAAAAACTGTTTTTT
TRBD2 | TRBJ2-1 | TRBV27 | NA | CASSLRGTSVNEQFF | TGTGCCAGCAGTTTACGGGGGACTAGCGTGAATGAGCAGTTCTTC